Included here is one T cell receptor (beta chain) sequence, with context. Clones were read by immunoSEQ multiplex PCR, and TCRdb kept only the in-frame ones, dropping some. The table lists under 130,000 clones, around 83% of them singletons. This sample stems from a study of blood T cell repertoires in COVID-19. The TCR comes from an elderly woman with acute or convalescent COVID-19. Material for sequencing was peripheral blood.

CDR3 nucleotide sequence: TGTGCCAGCAGCTTATCGGATACGCAGTATTTT. Translated: CASSLSDTQYF. The V and J genes are TRBV7-2 and TRBJ2-3; the D is unclear. The V gene lost 2 bases and the J gene lost 6 bases, with 3 bases spanning the gap. The CDR3 extends over 11 amino acids. Germline loops: CDR1 SGHTA, CDR2 FQGNSA.